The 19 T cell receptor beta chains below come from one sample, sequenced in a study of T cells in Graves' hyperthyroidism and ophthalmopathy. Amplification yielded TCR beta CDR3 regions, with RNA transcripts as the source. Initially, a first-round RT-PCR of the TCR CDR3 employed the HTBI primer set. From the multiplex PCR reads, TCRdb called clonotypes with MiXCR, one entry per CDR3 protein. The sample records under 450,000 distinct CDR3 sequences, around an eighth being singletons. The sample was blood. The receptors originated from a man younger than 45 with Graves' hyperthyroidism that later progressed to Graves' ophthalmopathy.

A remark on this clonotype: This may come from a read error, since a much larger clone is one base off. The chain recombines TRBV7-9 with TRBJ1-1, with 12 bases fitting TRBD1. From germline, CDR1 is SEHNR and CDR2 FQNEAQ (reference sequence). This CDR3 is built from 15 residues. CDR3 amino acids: CASSSGQGAGTGAFF. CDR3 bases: TGTGCCAGCAGCTCGGGACAGGGGGCTGGCACTGGAGCTTTCTTT.

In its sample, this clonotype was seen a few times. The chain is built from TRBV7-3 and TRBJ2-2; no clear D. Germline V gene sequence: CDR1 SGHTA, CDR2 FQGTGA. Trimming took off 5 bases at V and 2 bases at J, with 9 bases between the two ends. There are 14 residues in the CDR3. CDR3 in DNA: TGTGCCAGCAGCACCGGGCCCAACACCGGGGAGCTGTTTTTT. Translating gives CASSTGPNTGELFF. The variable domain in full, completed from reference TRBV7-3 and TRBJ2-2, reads GAGVSQTPSNKVTEKGKYVELRCDPISGHTALYWYRQSLGQGPEFLIYFQGTGAADDSGLPNDRFFAVRPEGSVSTLKIQRTERGDSAVYLCASSTGPNTGELFFGEGSRLTVL.

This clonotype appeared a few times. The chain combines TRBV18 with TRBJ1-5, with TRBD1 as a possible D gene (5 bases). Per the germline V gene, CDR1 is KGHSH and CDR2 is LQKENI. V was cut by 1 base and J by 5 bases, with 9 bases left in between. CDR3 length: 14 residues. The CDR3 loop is CASSPQGDYQPQHF. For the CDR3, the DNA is TGTGCCAGCTCACCACAAGGGGATTATCAGCCCCAGCATTTT. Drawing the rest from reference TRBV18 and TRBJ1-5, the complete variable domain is NAGVMQNPRHLVRRRGQEARLRCSPMKGHSHVYWYRQLPEEGLKFMVYLQKENIIDESGMPKERFSAEFPKEGPSILRIQQVVRGDSAAYFCASSPQGDYQPQHFGDGTRLSIL.

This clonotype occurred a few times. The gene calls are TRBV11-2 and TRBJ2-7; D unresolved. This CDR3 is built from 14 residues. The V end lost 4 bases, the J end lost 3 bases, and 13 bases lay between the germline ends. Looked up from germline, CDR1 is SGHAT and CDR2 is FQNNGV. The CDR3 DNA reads TGTGCCAGCAGCTCCTCCAGACGCGGCTACGAGCAGTACTTC. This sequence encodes CASSSSRRGYEQYF.

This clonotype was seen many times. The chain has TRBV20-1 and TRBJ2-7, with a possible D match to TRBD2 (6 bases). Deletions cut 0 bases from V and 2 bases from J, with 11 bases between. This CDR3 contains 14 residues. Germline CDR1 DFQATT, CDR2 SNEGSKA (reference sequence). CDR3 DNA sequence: TGCAGTGCTAGAGATCCCGGGGGAGCCTACGAGCAGTACTTC. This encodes CSARDPGGAYEQYF.

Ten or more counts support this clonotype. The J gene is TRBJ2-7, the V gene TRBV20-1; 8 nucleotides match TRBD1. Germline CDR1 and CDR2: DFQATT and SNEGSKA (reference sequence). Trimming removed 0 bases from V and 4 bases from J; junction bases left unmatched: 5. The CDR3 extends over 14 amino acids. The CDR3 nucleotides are TGCAGTGCTAGAGATCCGGACAGGGTATACGAGCAGTACTTC. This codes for CSARDPDRVYEQYF.

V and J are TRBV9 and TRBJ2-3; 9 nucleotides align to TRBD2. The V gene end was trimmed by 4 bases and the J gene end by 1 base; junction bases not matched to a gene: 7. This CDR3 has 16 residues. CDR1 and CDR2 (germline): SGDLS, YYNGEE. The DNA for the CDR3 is TGTGCCAGCAGCCCTGGGACTAGCTTTGGCACAGATACGCAGTATTTT. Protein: CASSPGTSFGTDTQYF.

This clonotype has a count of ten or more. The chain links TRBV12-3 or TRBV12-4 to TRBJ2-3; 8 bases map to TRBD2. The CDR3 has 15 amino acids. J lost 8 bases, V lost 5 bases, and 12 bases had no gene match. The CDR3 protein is CASSPLAGEASTQYF. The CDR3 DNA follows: TGTGCCAGCAGTCCTCTAGCGGGTGAGGCCTCTACGCAGTATTTT.

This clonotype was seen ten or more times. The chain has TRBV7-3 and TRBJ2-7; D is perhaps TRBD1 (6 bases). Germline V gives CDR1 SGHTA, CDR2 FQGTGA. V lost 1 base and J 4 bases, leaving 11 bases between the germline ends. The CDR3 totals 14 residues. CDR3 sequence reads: CASSLNRDGYEQYF. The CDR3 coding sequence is TGTGCCAGCAGCTTAAACAGGGACGGATACGAGCAGTACTTC.

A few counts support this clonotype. CDR3 coding DNA: TGTGCCAGCAGCCCAAGGAGGGGGGCAGATACGCAGTATTTT. It translates to CASSPRRGADTQYF. V is TRBV7-8 and J is TRBJ2-3; D might be TRBD1 or TRBD2, each matching 6 bases. The CDR3 is 14 residues long. Germline lookup yields CDR1 SGHVS and CDR2 FQNEAQ. The ends were cut back, 5 bases at V and 4 bases at J, with 13 bases in the middle. Full variable domain (remainder filled in from reference TRBV7-8 and TRBJ2-3): GAGVSQSPRYKVAKRGQDVALRCDPISGHVSLFWYQQALGQGPEFLTYFQNEAQLDKSGLPSDRFFAERPEGSVSTLKIQRTQQEDSAVYLCASSPRRGADTQYFGPGTRLTVL.

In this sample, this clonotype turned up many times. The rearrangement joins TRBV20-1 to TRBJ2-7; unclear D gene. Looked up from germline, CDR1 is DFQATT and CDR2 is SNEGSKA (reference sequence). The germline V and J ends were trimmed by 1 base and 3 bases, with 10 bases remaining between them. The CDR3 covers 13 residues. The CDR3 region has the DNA TGCAGTGCTAGAGCTCCCCTCGGCTACGAGCAGTACTTC. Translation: CSARAPLGYEQYF.

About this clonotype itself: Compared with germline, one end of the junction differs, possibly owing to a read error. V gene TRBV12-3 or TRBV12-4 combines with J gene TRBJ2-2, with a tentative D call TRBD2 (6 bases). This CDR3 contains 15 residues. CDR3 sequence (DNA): TGTGCCAGCAGTTTCGCCCGGGGCGGAACCGGGGGGCTGTTTTTT. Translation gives CASSFARGGTGGLFF.

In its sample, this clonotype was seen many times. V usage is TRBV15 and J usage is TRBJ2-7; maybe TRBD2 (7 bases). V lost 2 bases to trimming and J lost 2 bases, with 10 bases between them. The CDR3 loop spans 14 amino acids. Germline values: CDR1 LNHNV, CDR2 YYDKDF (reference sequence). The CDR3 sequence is CATSRRGAAYEQYF. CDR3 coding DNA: TGTGCCACCAGCAGACGGGGGGCAGCCTACGAGCAGTACTTC.

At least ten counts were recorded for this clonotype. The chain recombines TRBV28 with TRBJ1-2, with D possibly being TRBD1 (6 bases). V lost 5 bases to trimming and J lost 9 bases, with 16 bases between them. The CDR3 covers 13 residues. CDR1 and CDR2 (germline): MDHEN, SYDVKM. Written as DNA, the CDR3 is TGTGCCAGCAGTAATTCAGGGGATCGTCGCTACACCTTC. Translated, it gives CASSNSGDRRYTF.

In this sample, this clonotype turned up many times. Here the CDR3 DNA reads TGTGCCAGCAGCGGATCTTTACAGGGACGCACAGATACGCAGTATTTT. Protein product: CASSGSLQGRTDTQYF. The chain carries TRBV11-3 and TRBJ2-3; D is perhaps TRBD1 (6 bases). This CDR3 has 16 amino acids. In germline, CDR1 is SGHNT, CDR2 YENEEA. V lost 5 bases and J lost 1, with 16 bases in between.

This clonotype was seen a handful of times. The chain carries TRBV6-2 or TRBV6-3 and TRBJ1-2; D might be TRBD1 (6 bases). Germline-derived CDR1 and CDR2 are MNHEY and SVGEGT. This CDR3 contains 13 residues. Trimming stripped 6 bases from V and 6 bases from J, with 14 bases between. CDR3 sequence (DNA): TGTGCCAGCAGCGTACAGGGAAGGGATGGCTACACCTTC. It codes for CASSVQGRDGYTF.

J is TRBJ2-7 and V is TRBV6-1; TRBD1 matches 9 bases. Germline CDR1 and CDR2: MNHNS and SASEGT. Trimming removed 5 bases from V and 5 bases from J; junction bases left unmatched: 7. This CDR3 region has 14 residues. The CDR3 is CASSLLGQGDEQYF. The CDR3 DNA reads TGTGCCAGCAGTCTCCTGGGACAGGGCGACGAGCAGTACTTC.

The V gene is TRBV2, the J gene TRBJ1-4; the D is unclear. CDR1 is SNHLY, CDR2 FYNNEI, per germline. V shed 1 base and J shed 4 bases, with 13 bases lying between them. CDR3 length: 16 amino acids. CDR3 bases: TGTGCCAGCAGTGAAGAGACTGTCACAGATAATGAAAAACTGTTTTTT. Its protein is CASSEETVTDNEKLFF.

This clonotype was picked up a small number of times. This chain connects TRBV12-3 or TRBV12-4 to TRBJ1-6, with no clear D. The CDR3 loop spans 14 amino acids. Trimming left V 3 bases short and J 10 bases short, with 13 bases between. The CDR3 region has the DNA TGTGCCAGCAGTTTTGGGCCAAGTAGATCACCCCTCCACTTT. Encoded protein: CASSFGPSRSPLHF.